This T cell receptor beta chain was observed in a study of identical twins. Study conclusions and caveats: Models predicted too little out-of-frame TCR alpha sharing in monozygotic twins. Twins shared out-of-frame alpha sequences with excess low generation probability.

This clonotype was seen more than once but under ten times. What it binds is unknown. The authors used template switching to add a universal primer site and gave cDNA unique molecular identifiers. TCRdb redid the calling of the 5' RACE reads with MiXCR, one entry per CDR3 protein. The sample holds roughly 350,000 distinct CDR3 sequences, 9% to 15% seen once. This CDR3 region has 15 residues. V gave up 7 bases and J gave up 3 bases, with 17 bases separating them. Germline lookup yields CDR1 LGHNT and CDR2 FRNRAP. The same data also went into a second study, on yellow fever vaccine responses in identical twins.

The chain joins TRBV12-5 to TRBJ2-3; D ambiguous. The receptor comes from a young woman in good health. The sample comprised CD8+ T cells sorted from blood. The CDR3 is CASVLSFPETDTQYF. The CDR3 DNA is TGTGCTAGTGTCCTATCCTTCCCCGAGACAGATACGCAGTATTTT.